The source of this T cell receptor (beta chain) is a study of T cells in Graves' hyperthyroidism and ophthalmopathy. Study findings and constraints: The model predicted ophthalmopathy a median roughly six months before onset.

Each diagnosis was grounded in clinical symptoms, serum thyroxine and TRAb, thyroid ultrasound, and orbital computed tomography. Turning to this clonotype: No antigen is known for it.

RNA transcripts yielded amplified TCR beta CDR3 regions. Using the HTBI primer set, a first-round RT-PCR was run on the TCR CDR3. TCRdb re-analysed the multiplex PCR reads in MiXCR, keeping a single row per CDR3 protein. The sample includes about 380,000 distinct CDR3 sequences, roughly 18% of them seen just once. What was sequenced was blood. The receptor was isolated from a man between 18 and 35 years old with Graves' ophthalmopathy.

CDR3 nucleotide sequence: TGTGCCCTCGGGGGGGTGCGGGGCACCGGGGAGCTGTTTTTT. Translating it yields CALGGVRGTGELFF. The V and J genes are TRBV28 and TRBJ2-2; 8 positions agree with TRBD2. Trimming cost V 11 bases and J 4 bases; bases outside gene matches: 9. CDR1 is MDHEN and CDR2 is SYDVKM in the germline V gene. This CDR3 comprises 14 residues.